Given below is one T cell receptor beta chain in context. This table comes from immunoSEQ multiplex PCR, and its TCRdb copy is limited to in-frame clones, with some not included. The data hold approximately 110,000 clones, with 82% observed a single time. The time point was: baseline pretreatment blood. Stated treatment: 15 Gy SBRT to primary tumor, nephrectomy 4 weeks later. This record belongs to a study of radiation and T cells in renal cell carcinoma. Germline V gene lookup returns CDR1 SGDLS and CDR2 YYNGEE. The V end was cut by 7 bases, the J end by 1 base, with 17 bases between. The CDR3 length is 15 residues.

This specimen consisted of blood, obtained from a patient whose treatment included radiotherapy and nephrectomy. This receptor was taken from a woman in her sixties or seventies with renal cell carcinoma. The chain employs TRBV9 and TRBJ2-5; D is possibly TRBD2 (6 bases). The CDR3 sequence is CASQAGRQPQETQYF. The CDR3 nucleotides read TGTGCCAGCCAGGCGGGGAGACAGCCCCAAGAGACCCAGTACTTC.